Listed below are T cell receptor beta chains from one sample, sequenced in a study of T cell responses to AZD1222 COVID-19 vaccine. The table came from immunoSEQ multiplex PCR; TCRdb's copy has only in-frame clones and leaves some out. This sample carries about 160,000 clones, 75% to 95% of them seen once, and the ten largest clones take around 2.9%. Sequencing used peripheral blood, obtained 28 days after the second AZD1222 dose. These receptors were taken from an adult who received the AZD1222 COVID-19 vaccine. Each CDR3 is given with its conserved first and last residue.

v_call cdr3_aa
TRBV11-2 CASSSPGSLTYEQYF
TRBV5-1 CASSREQYTEAFF
TRBV12-3/TRBV12-4 CASTQGGIEAFF
TRBV14 CASSQVPGGFGGNTIYF
TRBV15 CATSRSDGIRLSNQPQHF
TRBV5-1 CASSLDGGGNQPQHF
TRBV2 CASSLRQGGTEAFF
TRBV5-6 CASSPDLGNYSPLHF
TRBV10-1 CASSESGSVMNTEAFF
TRBV1 CTSSQDHAGANVLTF
TRBV18 CASSSVTSGLTGELFF
TRBV15 CATSRVGAEETQYF
TRBV14 CASSRDFGAEAFF
TRBV3-1/TRBV3-2 CASSQAVPRDEQYF
TRBV7-8 CASSFGASGSGETQYF
TRBV24-1 CATSDLGGAGAFF
TRBV11-2 CASSPIGNTIYF
TRBV7-8 CASSLGGSADTQYF
TRBV27 CASSSLGQGATYEQYF
TRBV7-8 CASSLDRGQFFTEAFF
TRBV2 CASNPGQRNTEAFF
TRBV5-1 CASSRETTGELFF
TRBV7-6 CASSLALRWKRAIPQETQYF
TRBV30 CAWSVRPGEKLFF
TRBV19 CASRGRMDEKLFF
TRBV5-1 CASSLEGGTDTQYF
TRBV14 CASSPRDGNEKLFF
TRBV1 CTSSQSDRGVNMNTEAFF
TRBV30 CACGPGGETQYF
TRBV3-1/TRBV3-2 CASSQPGLAGRTGELFF
TRBV6-5 CASFGAVGYTF
TRBV7-8 CASSTEAGELFF
TRBV5-6 CASSGPDAGASYNEQFF
TRBV6-1 CASSETPRDTEAFF
TRBV27 CASSLGDTNTEAFF
TRBV15 CATGEAGELFF
TRBV5-4 CASRPPTGSTGYTF
TRBV21-1 CASSKEVRENFESNEQFF
TRBV5-1 CASSLDRLAENNEQFF
TRBV7-9 CASSLDRVGDGYTF
TRBV2 CASSAGREAEAFF
TRBV14 CASSQDLSGKQYF
TRBV6-5 CASSSLTSGSRETQYF
TRBV5-1 CASSPPALHF
TRBV10-3 CATGDRAQYF